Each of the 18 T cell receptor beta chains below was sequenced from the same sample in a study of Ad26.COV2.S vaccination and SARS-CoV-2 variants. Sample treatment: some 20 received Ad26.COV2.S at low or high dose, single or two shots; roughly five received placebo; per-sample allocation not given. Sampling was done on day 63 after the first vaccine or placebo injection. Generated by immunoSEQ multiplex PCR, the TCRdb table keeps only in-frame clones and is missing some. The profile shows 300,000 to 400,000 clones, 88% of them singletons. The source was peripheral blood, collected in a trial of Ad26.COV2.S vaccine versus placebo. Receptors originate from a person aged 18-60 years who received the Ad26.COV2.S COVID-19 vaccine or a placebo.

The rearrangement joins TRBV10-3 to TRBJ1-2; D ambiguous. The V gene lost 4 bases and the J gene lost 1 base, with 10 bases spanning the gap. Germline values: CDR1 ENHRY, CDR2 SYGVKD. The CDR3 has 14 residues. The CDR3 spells CAISGSGSNYGYTF. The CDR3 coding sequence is TGTGCCATCAGTGGGTCCGGTAGTAACTATGGCTACACCTTC.

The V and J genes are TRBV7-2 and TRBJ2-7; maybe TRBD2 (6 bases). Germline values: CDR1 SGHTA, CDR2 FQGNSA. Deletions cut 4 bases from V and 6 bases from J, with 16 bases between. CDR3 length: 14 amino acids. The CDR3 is CASSSTRGGLEQYF. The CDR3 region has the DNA TGTGCCAGCAGCTCGACTAGGGGTGGTCTCGAGCAGTACTTC.

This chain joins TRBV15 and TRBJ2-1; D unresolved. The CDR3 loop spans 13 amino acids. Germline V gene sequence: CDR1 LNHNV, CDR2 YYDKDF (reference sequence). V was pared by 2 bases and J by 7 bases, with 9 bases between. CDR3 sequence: CATSRSSLNEQFF. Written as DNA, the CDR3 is TGTGCCACCAGCAGATCCTCCTTAAATGAGCAGTTCTTC.

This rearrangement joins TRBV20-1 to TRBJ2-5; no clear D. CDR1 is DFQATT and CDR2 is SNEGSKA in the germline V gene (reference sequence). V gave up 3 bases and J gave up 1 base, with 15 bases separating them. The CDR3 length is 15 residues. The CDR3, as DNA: TGCAGTGCTAGTCCGGAGACGAGCAGCCAAGAGACCCAGTACTTC. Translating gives CSASPETSSQETQYF.

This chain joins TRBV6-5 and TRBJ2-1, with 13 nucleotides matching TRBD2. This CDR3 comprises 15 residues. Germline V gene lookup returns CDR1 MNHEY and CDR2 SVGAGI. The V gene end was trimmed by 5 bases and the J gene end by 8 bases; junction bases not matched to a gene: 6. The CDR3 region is CASSPGLAGDDEQFF. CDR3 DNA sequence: TGTGCCAGCAGTCCCGGACTAGCGGGAGATGATGAGCAGTTCTTC.

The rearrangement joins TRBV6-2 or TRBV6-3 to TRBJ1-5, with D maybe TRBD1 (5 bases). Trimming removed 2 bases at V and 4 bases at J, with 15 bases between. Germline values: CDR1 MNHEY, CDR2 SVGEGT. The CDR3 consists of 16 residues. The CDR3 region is CASSYGVGPPNQPQHF. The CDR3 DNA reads TGTGCCAGCAGTTACGGTGTGGGGCCGCCGAATCAGCCCCAGCATTTT.

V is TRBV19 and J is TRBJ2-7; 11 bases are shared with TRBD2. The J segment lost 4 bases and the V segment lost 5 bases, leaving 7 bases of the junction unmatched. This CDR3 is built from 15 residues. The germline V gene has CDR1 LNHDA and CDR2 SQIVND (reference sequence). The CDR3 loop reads CASSETSGTVYEQYF. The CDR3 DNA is TGTGCCAGTAGTGAGACTAGCGGGACCGTATACGAGCAGTACTTC.

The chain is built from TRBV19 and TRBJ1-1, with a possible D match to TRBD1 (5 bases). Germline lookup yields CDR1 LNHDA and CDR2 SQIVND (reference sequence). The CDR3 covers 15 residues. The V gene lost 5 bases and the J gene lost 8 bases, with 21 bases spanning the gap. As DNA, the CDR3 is TGTGCCAGTAGTTCGGAATGGACATCCCTGATAGAAGCTTTCTTT. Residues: CASSSEWTSLIEAFF.

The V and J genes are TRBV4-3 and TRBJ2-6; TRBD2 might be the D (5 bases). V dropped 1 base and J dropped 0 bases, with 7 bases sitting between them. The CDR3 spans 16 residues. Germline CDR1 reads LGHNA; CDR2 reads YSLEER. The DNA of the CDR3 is TGCGCCAGCAGCCAAGTCGAGGGCTCTGGGGCCAACGTCCTGACTTTC. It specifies CASSQVEGSGANVLTF.

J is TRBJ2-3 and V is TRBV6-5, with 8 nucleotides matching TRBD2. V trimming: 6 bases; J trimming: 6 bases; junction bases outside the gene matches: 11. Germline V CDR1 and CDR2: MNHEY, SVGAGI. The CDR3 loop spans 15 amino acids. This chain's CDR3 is CASRVPGLVSDTQYF. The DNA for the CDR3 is TGTGCCAGCAGAGTCCCGGGACTAGTGTCCGATACGCAGTATTTT.

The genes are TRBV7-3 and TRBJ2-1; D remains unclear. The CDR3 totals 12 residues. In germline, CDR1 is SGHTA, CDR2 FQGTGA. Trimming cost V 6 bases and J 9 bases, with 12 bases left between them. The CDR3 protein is CASSFDLLEQFF. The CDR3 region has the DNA TGTGCCAGCAGTTTCGACTTACTTGAGCAGTTCTTC. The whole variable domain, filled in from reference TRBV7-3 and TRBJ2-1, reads GAGVSQTPSNKVTEKGKYVELRCDPISGHTALYWYRQSLGQGPEFLIYFQGTGAADDSGLPNDRFFAVRPEGSVSTLKIQRTERGDSAVYLCASSFDLLEQFFGPGTRLTVL.

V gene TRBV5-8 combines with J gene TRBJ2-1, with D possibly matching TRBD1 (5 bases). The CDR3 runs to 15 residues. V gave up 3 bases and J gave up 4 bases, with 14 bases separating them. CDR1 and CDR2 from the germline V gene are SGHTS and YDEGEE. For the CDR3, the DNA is TGTGCCAGCAGCTCCTACGGAGCAGGGTACAATGAGCAGTTCTTC. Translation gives CASSSYGAGYNEQFF.

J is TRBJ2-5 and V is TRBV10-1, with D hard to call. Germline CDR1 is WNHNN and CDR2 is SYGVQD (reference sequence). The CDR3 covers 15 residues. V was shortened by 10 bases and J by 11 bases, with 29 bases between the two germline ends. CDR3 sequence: CATPPLRPPPFPQYF. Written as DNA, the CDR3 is TGCGCCACCCCTCCCCTTAGGCCTCCACCTTTTCCACAGTACTTC.

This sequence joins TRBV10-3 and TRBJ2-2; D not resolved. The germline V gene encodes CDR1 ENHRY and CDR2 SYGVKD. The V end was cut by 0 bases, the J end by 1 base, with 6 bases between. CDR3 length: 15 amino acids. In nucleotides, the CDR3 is TGTGCCATCAGTGAGTCCGCCGGGAACACCGGGGAGCTGTTTTTT. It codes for CAISESAGNTGELFF.

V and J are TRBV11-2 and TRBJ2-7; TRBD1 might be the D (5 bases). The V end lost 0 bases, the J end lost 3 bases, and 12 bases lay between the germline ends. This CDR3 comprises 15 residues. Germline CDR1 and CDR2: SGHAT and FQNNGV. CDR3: CASSLDPRQSYEQYF. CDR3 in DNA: TGTGCCAGCAGCTTAGATCCGAGACAGAGCTACGAGCAGTACTTC.

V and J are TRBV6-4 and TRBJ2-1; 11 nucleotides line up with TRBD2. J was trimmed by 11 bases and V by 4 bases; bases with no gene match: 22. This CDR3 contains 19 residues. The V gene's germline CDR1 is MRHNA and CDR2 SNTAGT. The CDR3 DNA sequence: TGTGCCAGCAGTGCTGAGGAACTAGCGGGAGAGTTAGGAGTTAGTCAGCAGTTCTTC. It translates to CASSAEELAGELGVSQQFF.

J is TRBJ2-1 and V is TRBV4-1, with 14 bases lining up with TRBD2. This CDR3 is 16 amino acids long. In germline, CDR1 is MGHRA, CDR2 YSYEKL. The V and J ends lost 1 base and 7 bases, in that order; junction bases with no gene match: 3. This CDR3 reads CASSQGGTSGGNEQFF. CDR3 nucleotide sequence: TGCGCCAGCAGCCAAGGCGGGACTAGCGGGGGAAATGAGCAGTTCTTC.

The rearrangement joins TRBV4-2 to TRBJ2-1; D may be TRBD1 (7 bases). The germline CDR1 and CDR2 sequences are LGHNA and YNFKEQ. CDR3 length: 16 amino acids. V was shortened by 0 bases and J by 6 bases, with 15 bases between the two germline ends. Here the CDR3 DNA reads TGTGCCAGCAGCCAAGAGGACAGGAACGGGGGCAATGAGCAGTTCTTC. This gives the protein CASSQEDRNGGNEQFF.